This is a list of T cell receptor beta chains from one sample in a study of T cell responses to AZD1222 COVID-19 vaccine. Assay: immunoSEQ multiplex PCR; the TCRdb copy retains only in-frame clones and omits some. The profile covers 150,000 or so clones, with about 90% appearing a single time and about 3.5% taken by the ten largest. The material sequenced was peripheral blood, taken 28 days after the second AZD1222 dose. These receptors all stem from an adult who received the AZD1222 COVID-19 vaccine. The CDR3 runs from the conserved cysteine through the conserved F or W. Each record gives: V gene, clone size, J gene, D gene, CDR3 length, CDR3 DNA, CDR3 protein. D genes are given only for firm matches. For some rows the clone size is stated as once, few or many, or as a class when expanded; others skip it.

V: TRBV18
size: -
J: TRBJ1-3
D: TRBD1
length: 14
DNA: TGTGCCAGCTCCCCCCGGACAGGGGGGGACACCATATATTTT
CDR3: CASSPRTGGDTIYF

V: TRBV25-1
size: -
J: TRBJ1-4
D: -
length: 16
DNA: TGTGCCAGCAGTCGGAACTCCCGAGGGGTGGGTGAAAAACTGTTTTTT
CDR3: CASSRNSRGVGEKLFF

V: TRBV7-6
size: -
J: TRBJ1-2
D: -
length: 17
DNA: TGTGCCAGCAGCTTAGGGGGCTTGGGACGGGCTAACTATGGCTACACCTTC
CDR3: CASSLGGLGRANYGYTF

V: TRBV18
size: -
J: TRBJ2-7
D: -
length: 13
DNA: TGTGCCAGCTCACCATCCGCTTCCTACGAGCAGTACTTC
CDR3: CASSPSASYEQYF

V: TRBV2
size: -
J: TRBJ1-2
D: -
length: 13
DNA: TGTGCCAGCAGTGTCGGGCCAATAGGCGGCTACACCTTC
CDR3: CASSVGPIGGYTF

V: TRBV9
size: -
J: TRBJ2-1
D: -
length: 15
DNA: TGTGCCAGCAGCGTAGTTACGACGAGGGGCAATGAGCAGTTCTTC
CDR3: CASSVVTTRGNEQFF

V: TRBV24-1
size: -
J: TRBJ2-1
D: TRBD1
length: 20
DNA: TGTGCCACCAGTGGCCCACGAGGGGCAGGGGGCCGTAGCTCCTACAATGAGCAGTTCTTC
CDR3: CATSGPRGAGGRSSYNEQFF

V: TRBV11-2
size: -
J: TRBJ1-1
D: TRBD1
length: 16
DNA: TGTGCCAGCAGCGAGGGACAGGGGGCGTGGGGCACTGAAGCTTTCTTT
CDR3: CASSEGQGAWGTEAFF

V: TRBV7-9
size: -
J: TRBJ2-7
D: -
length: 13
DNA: TGTGCCAGCAGCTTAGCGGCAGCCTACGAGCAGTACTTC
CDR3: CASSLAAAYEQYF

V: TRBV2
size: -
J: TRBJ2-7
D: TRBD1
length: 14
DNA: TGTGCCAGCAGACTAGGGACAGGTGGACCAGAGCAGTACTTC
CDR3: CASRLGTGGPEQYF

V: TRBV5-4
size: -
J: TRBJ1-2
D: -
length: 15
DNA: TGTGCCAGCAGCACGCACGGGGCAGCTAACTATGGCTACACCTTC
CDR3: CASSTHGAANYGYTF

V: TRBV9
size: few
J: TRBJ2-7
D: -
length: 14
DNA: TGTGCCAGCAGCGTAGGGAGTGGGTTTGCAGAGCAGTACTTC
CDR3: CASSVGSGFAEQYF

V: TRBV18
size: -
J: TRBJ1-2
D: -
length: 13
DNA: TGTGCCAGCTCACCAGCCCACCTAGAGGGCTACACCTTC
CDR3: CASSPAHLEGYTF

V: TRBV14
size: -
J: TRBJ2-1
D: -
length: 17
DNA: TGTGCCAGCAGCCCAAAGATCATAGCCTACAGGTACAATGAGCAGTTCTTC
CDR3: CASSPKIIAYRYNEQFF

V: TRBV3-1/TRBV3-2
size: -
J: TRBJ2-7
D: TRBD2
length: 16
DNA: TGTGCCAGCAGTGGACTAGCGGGAGCCCTATCCTACGAGCAGTACTTC
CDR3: CASSGLAGALSYEQYF

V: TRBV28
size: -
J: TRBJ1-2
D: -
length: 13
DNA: TGTGCCAGCACTGGGGGGCGCAGCTATGGCTACACCTTC
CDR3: CASTGGRSYGYTF